These T cell receptor beta chains were read from a single sample in a study of cytomegalovirus exposure and HLA in healthy donors. Measured with immunoSEQ multiplex PCR; TCRdb has only the in-frame clones, and not every one. The repertoire holds roughly 110,000 clones, about four fifths seen once, with roughly 6.5% in the top ten. The sample consisted of PBMCs. The receptors were gathered from a woman aged 45-59 years in good health and CMV-seropositive. CDR3s include the opening cysteine and the closing phenylalanine or tryptophan. The D gene is left open where the match is weak. Rows give clone size only sometimes, using once, few, many, or a class for an expanded clone.

v_gene,j_gene,abundance,d_gene,CDR3nt,CDR3aa
TRBV27,TRBJ1-2,NA,NA,TGTGCCAGCAGTTTAGCCTACAGTAACTATGGCTACACCTTC,CASSLAYSNYGYTF
TRBV5-1,TRBJ2-7,NA,NA,TGCGCCAGCAGCCTAAGCGACAGAGTCTACGAGCAGTACTTC,CASSLSDRVYEQYF
TRBV6-1,TRBJ1-2,once,TRBD1,TGTGCCAGCGTCGGACAGGGACGGGGCTACACCTTC,CASVGQGRGYTF
TRBV5-1,TRBJ2-3,NA,TRBD1,TGCGCCAGCAGCTTACGGGACAGGGGGGCAGATACGCAGTATTTT,CASSLRDRGADTQYF
TRBV4-3,TRBJ2-7,NA,TRBD1,TGCGCCAGCAGCCAAGGGCGGACAGGCTCCTACGAGCAGTACTTC,CASSQGRTGSYEQYF
TRBV11-2,TRBJ1-1,NA,TRBD1,TGTGCCAGCAGCTTATTTCCCGGGACAGGGAATACTGAAGCTTTCTTT,CASSLFPGTGNTEAFF
TRBV30,TRBJ1-2,NA,NA,TGTGCCTGGAGTGTACGCCTCGGGGTTTGGTATGGCTACACCTTC,CAWSVRLGVWYGYTF
TRBV7-8,TRBJ2-7,NA,TRBD1,TGTGCCAGCAGCTTAGTGGCAGGGGGATTCTACGAGCAGTACTTC,CASSLVAGGFYEQYF
TRBV2,TRBJ1-2,NA,NA,TGTGCCAGCAGGAGAGTGGGGGACACCTCTATCGGCTACACCTTC,CASRRVGDTSIGYTF
TRBV2,TRBJ1-5,NA,NA,TGTGCCAGCAGTGGCGACAACAATCAGCCCCAGCATTTT,CASSGDNNQPQHF
TRBV7-2,TRBJ1-6,NA,NA,TGTGCCAGCAGCTTAATCGCCAGTAATTCACCCCTCCACTTT,CASSLIASNSPLHF
TRBV5-1,TRBJ1-3,NA,NA,TGCGCCAGCAGCTTGGAAGGGGTCTCTGGAAACACCATATATTTT,CASSLEGVSGNTIYF
TRBV9,TRBJ1-2,once,TRBD1,TGTGCCAGCAGCGCCTCCCGGGACAGGGGCTTAGCTAACTATGGCTACACCTTC,CASSASRDRGLANYGYTF
TRBV28,TRBJ1-1,NA,TRBD1,TGTGCCAGCAGTTTCGGGGACAGGGTGTCCACTGAAGCTTTCTTT,CASSFGDRVSTEAFF
TRBV11-2,TRBJ1-3,NA,NA,TGTGCCAGCGGCAATAGAGGGCTGGGAAACACCATATATTTT,CASGNRGLGNTIYF
TRBV5-1,TRBJ1-6,NA,TRBD1,TGCGCCAGCAGCACGGGACAGGGCCTGGTTTCACCCCTCCACTTT,CASSTGQGLVSPLHF
TRBV16,TRBJ1-4,once,TRBD1,TGTGCCAGCAGCCAATCGTCCTTGGGGGGACAGGCGGAACTGTTTTTT,CASSQSSLGGQAELFF
TRBV30,TRBJ2-7,NA,TRBD2,TGTGCCTGGAGAGGCGGGAGCTACGAGCAGTACTTC,CAWRGGSYEQYF
TRBV9,TRBJ2-5,NA,TRBD1,TGTGCCAGCAGCACCCGACAGGGCCCCCAAGAGACCCAGTACTTC,CASSTRQGPQETQYF
TRBV11-2,TRBJ2-2,NA,NA,TGTGCCAGCACCCCAACCGGGGAGCTGTTTTTT,CASTPTGELFF
TRBV20-1,TRBJ1-1,NA,NA,TGCAGTGCTATAACTAAAGCTTTCTTT,CSAITKAFF
TRBV5-1,TRBJ1-1,few,TRBD1,TGCGCCAGCAGCCCACATGGACAGGGGGTTAATACTGAAGCTTTCTTT,CASSPHGQGVNTEAFF
TRBV6-6,TRBJ2-1,NA,NA,TGTGCCAGCAGTTACTCATCAGACAATGAGCAGTTCTTC,CASSYSSDNEQFF
TRBV4-1,TRBJ1-2,NA,TRBD1,TGCGCCAGCAGCCCGGGACAGGGGGCTGCAAATGGCTACACCTTC,CASSPGQGAANGYTF
TRBV28,TRBJ2-3,NA,NA,TGTGCCAGCACGGAGGGGGGGGCTGGGGGCACAGATACGCAGTATTTT,CASTEGGAGGTDTQYF
TRBV7-2,TRBJ1-5,NA,NA,TGTGCCAGCAGCCCGGGAGGGGGGCCCCAGCATTTT,CASSPGGGPQHF
TRBV7-9,TRBJ2-5,NA,NA,TGTGCCAGCAGCTTATACCGCGGAGGCTTGGAGACCCAGTACTTC,CASSLYRGGLETQYF
TRBV27,TRBJ1-1,NA,NA,TGTGCCAGCAGCCCCTCGTCGGGAACTGAAGCTTTCTTT,CASSPSSGTEAFF
TRBV5-5,TRBJ2-5,few,NA,TGTGCCAGCTGTGCGGAGGGGGGGGGCGGGGAGACCCAGTACTTC,CASCAEGGGGETQYF
TRBV27,TRBJ2-7,NA,TRBD1,TGTGCCAGCAGTGTGGGACAGGGGGACCCCTACGAGCAGTACTTC,CASSVGQGDPYEQYF
TRBV5-1,TRBJ1-1,NA,NA,TGCGCCAGCAGCTCACAGGTTGACACTGAAGCTTTCTTT,CASSSQVDTEAFF
TRBV5-1,TRBJ1-3,few,NA,TGCGCCAGCGGAGAACAGGGACCTGGAAACACCATATATTTT,CASGEQGPGNTIYF
TRBV6-1,TRBJ2-5,NA,NA,TGTGCCAGCAGTAGAGCTAGCGTTGGGGTGGAGACCCAGTACTTC,CASSRASVGVETQYF
TRBV4-1,TRBJ2-5,NA,TRBD2,TGCGCCAGCAGCCAAGTAAGCGGGGGGTTACAAGAGACCCAGTACTTC,CASSQVSGGLQETQYF
TRBV29-1,TRBJ1-3,NA,TRBD1,TGCAGCGTTCAGGACAGGCGGAACTCTGGAAACACCATATATTTT,CSVQDRRNSGNTIYF
TRBV7-8,TRBJ2-1,NA,TRBD1,TGTGCCAGCAGCCATAGGGTAACCGGGACAGCTGGGAATGAGCAGTTCTTC,CASSHRVTGTAGNEQFF
TRBV19,TRBJ1-5,NA,TRBD1,TGTGCCAGTAGCGACAGGGTTGGGCATCAGCCCCAGCATTTT,CASSDRVGHQPQHF
TRBV15,TRBJ2-1,NA,TRBD2,TGTGCCACCAGCAGAGCCGCTAGCGGGGGGGCCGGTGAGCAGTTCTTC,CATSRAASGGAGEQFF
TRBV5-8,TRBJ2-1,once,NA,TGTGCCAGCAGCTCACGCTCGGGAAGGGTTTACAATGAGCAGTTCTTC,CASSSRSGRVYNEQFF
TRBV5-1,TRBJ2-5,NA,NA,TGCGCCAGCAGCTTCACAGGACCCTCTAAGGGAGAGACCCAGTACTTC,CASSFTGPSKGETQYF
TRBV4-1,TRBJ2-3,NA,TRBD2,TGCGCCAGCAGCCAAGCAGCCTTTAGCGGGGGATCAGATACGCAGTATTTT,CASSQAAFSGGSDTQYF
TRBV4-2,TRBJ2-6,NA,NA,TGTGCCAGCAGCCATACACTAGCCTCTGGGGCCAACGTCCTGACTTTC,CASSHTLASGANVLTF
TRBV2,TRBJ1-5,NA,NA,TGTGCCAGCTCCCCTTTTGGGGTAGGGGGCAATCAGCCCCAGCATTTT,CASSPFGVGGNQPQHF
TRBV5-1,TRBJ2-5,NA,NA,TGCGCCAGCAGCTATACAGGGATTCAAGAGACCCAGTACTTC,CASSYTGIQETQYF
TRBV5-4,TRBJ2-5,NA,TRBD2,TGTGCCAGCAGCATACTCGGGACTAGCGGGGCTGGAGAGACCCAGTACTTC,CASSILGTSGAGETQYF
TRBV2,TRBJ2-1,NA,NA,TGTGCCAGCAGTGAATTGGTCGGTGAGTTTTACAATGAGCAGTTCTTC,CASSELVGEFYNEQFF
TRBV7-9,TRBJ1-6,NA,TRBD1,TGTGCCAGCAGCCCCGGGGGGGGACAGGGTGGCTCACCCCTCCACTTT,CASSPGGGQGGSPLHF
TRBV5-8,TRBJ2-7,NA,TRBD1,TGTGCCAGCAGCCACAGTGGGACAGGCGATACCTACGAGCAGTACTTC,CASSHSGTGDTYEQYF
TRBV27,TRBJ2-3,few,TRBD2,TGTGCCAGCAGTCTTTTGACTAGCGGGGGGGCGGCAGGAGATACGCAGTATTTT,CASSLLTSGGAAGDTQYF
TRBV9,TRBJ2-5,few,TRBD2,TGTGCCAGCAGCACCGGGGGGAATCCTGGAGAGACCCAGTACTTC,CASSTGGNPGETQYF
TRBV14,TRBJ1-6,NA,NA,TGTGCCAGCAGCCCCACACGGGGGGATAATTCACCCCTCCACTTT,CASSPTRGDNSPLHF
TRBV7-2,TRBJ2-3,NA,NA,TGTGCCAGCAGCTTGTCCTTCGATACGCAGTATTTT,CASSLSFDTQYF
TRBV6-1,TRBJ1-2,NA,NA,TGTGCCAGCAGTGAAGGGGACTCACTCTATGGCTACACCTTC,CASSEGDSLYGYTF
TRBV7-7,TRBJ2-5,NA,NA,TGTGCCAGCAGCCTCAGCGGAAATCAAGAGACCCAGTACTTC,CASSLSGNQETQYF